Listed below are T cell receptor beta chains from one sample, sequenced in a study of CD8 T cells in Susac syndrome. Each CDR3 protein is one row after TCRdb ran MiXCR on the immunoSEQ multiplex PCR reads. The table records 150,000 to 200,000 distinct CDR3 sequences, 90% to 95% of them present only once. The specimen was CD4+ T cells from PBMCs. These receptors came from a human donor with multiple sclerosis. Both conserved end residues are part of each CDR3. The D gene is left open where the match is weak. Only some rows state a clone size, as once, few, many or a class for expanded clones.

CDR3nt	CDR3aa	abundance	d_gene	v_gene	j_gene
TGTGCCAGCAGCGTTGAGGGAAGAAGCTATGGCTACACCTTC	CASSVEGRSYGYTF	.	.	TRBV25-1	TRBJ1-2
TGTGCCAGCAGCTTAGGTCAGGGGAACATTCAGTACTTC	CASSLGQGNIQYF	few	.	TRBV7-9	TRBJ2-4
TGTGCCTGGACCCAACGGGGGGATCAGCCCCAGCATTTT	CAWTQRGDQPQHF	.	.	TRBV30	TRBJ1-5
TGTGCCAGCAGTCGTGAGGGGCGCGAGCAGTTCTTC	CASSREGREQFF	few	.	TRBV3-1	TRBJ2-1
TGTGCCAGCAAGACAGGGGCCCTTTACTATGGCTACACCTTC	CASKTGALYYGYTF	.	TRBD1	TRBV6-2/TRBV6-3	TRBJ1-2
TGCAGCGTTGACAGGGGTGGGGACACTGAAGCTTTCTTT	CSVDRGGDTEAFF	.	.	TRBV29-1	TRBJ1-1
TGTGCCTGGAGTAAGACAGGGATAAGCTATGGCTACACCTTC	CAWSKTGISYGYTF	.	TRBD1	TRBV30	TRBJ1-2
TGTGCCATCAGTTCAGGGACAGGTCTGGGGAAGACTGAAGCTTTCTTT	CAISSGTGLGKTEAFF	once	TRBD1	TRBV10-3	TRBJ1-1
TGTGCCAGCAGCGTACTAGGGGGCGCGGAGGAGACCCAGTACTTC	CASSVLGGAEETQYF	.	TRBD1	TRBV9	TRBJ2-5
TGTGCCAGCAGCAAGATGGGATGGGAGACCCAGTACTTC	CASSKMGWETQYF	.	.	TRBV5-6	TRBJ2-5
TGTGCCAGCAGCTTGACCAGGAGATTCACTGAAGCTTTCTTT	CASSLTRRFTEAFF	.	.	TRBV5-4	TRBJ1-1
TGTGCCAGCAAAGGGCAGGCCACCTACGAGCAGTACTTC	CASKGQATYEQYF	.	.	TRBV2	TRBJ2-7
TGTGCCACCAGTGCGGCGGGGGAAGAGACCCAGTACTTC	CATSAAGEETQYF	.	TRBD2	TRBV24-1	TRBJ2-5
TGCAGTGCTACCCTCGAATACAATGAGCAGTTCTTC	CSATLEYNEQFF	.	.	TRBV20-1	TRBJ2-1
TGCAGCGTCGACGGACTAGCGGGATTGAATGAGCAGTTCTTC	CSVDGLAGLNEQFF	.	TRBD2	TRBV29-1	TRBJ2-1
TGCAGTGCTACCCGGTTCGAAGGGGGGAACACTGAAGCTTTCTTT	CSATRFEGGNTEAFF	.	.	TRBV20-1	TRBJ1-1
TGTGCCAGTAGGGCCGGGGGACATGGCTACACCTTC	CASRAGGHGYTF	.	.	TRBV19	TRBJ1-2
TGTGCCAGCAGTCCAGGGGGCCATGGCTCCTACGAGCAGTACTTC	CASSPGGHGSYEQYF	.	TRBD1	TRBV7-9	TRBJ2-7
TGCAGCGTTGAAGATCCCACCTACAATGAGCAGTTCTTC	CSVEDPTYNEQFF	.	.	TRBV29-1	TRBJ2-1
TGTGCCAGCAGCCAGGGGGGCGGCGGAAGCTCCTACGAGCAGTACTTC	CASSQGGGGSSYEQYF	.	.	TRBV3-1	TRBJ2-7
TGTGCCAGCAATAGACAGGTAGACTACGAGCAGTACTTC	CASNRQVDYEQYF	.	.	TRBV2	TRBJ2-7
TGTGCCAGCAGCGTATCCCTCGGGGGGCTGTCCTACGAGCAGTACTTC	CASSVSLGGLSYEQYF	.	.	TRBV9	TRBJ2-7
TGCGCCAGCAGATATAGCGGGAGGAGTGATGAGCAGTTCTTC	CASRYSGRSDEQFF	.	TRBD2	TRBV5-1	TRBJ2-1
TGTGCCAGCAGTCCCTGGGACAGGGACTACGAGCAGTACTTC	CASSPWDRDYEQYF	.	TRBD1	TRBV28	TRBJ2-7
TGCAGCGTTGGCAGGGCCACTGAAGCTTTCTTT	CSVGRATEAFF	.	.	TRBV29-1	TRBJ1-1
TGCACCAGCAGCCATGGCGGACCTGAAACCGACAAAGAGACCCAGTACTTC	CTSSHGGPETDKETQYF	.	.	TRBV1	TRBJ2-5
TGTGCCAGCAGTTTAAGGAGGCTAGCGGGGGGCCGGACTAACACCGGGGAGCTGTTTTTT	CASSLRRLAGGRTNTGELFF	.	TRBD2	TRBV27	TRBJ2-2
TGCAGCGTAAATAGGGGGCAGCGACTGTTTTTT	CSVNRGQRLFF	.	TRBD1	TRBV29-1	TRBJ1-4
TGCAGTGCTAGGCCTCTCGGGCCTCAAGAGACCCAGTACTTC	CSARPLGPQETQYF	.	.	TRBV20-1	TRBJ2-5
TGTGCCAGCAGTGTTGGCCTGAGCACAGATACGCAGTATTTT	CASSVGLSTDTQYF	.	.	TRBV7-9	TRBJ2-3
TGTGCCAGCGCCGGCGGGAGCTCCTACAATGAGCAGTTCTTC	CASAGGSSYNEQFF	.	TRBD2	TRBV2	TRBJ2-1
TGTGCCAGTAGTTCACGGGACAGGGTAAGAGCTTTCTTT	CASSSRDRVRAFF	.	TRBD1	TRBV19	TRBJ1-1
TGTGCCAGCAGTTCCCGGGGGGATAGATCCTACGAGCAGTACTTC	CASSSRGDRSYEQYF	.	TRBD2	TRBV12-3/TRBV12-4	TRBJ2-7
TGCGCCAGCAGCCCTGGGACAGGGAACGTTGAGACCCAGTACTTC	CASSPGTGNVETQYF	.	TRBD1	TRBV5-1	TRBJ2-5
TGCGCCAGCAAGCCCAACGACAGGGGAGGAAATGAGCAGTTCTTC	CASKPNDRGGNEQFF	.	TRBD1	TRBV5-1	TRBJ2-1
TGCAGTGCTAGAGTTGTCGATAATGAAAAACTGTTTTTT	CSARVVDNEKLFF	.	.	TRBV20-1	TRBJ1-4
TGCAGCACCAGCGGGAGTGGCACAGATACGCAGTATTTT	CSTSGSGTDTQYF	.	TRBD2	TRBV29-1	TRBJ2-3
TGTGCCAGCACTTTTGGGCGAGAGACCCAGTACTTC	CASTFGRETQYF	.	.	TRBV7-2	TRBJ2-5
TGTGCCAGCAGCCAAGAAGGGACCGGCTTTCACGAGCAGTACTTC	CASSQEGTGFHEQYF	.	.	TRBV3-1	TRBJ2-7
TGTGCCAGCAGCTTAGTCACGGAGCAGTACTTC	CASSLVTEQYF	.	.	TRBV7-9	TRBJ2-7
TGTGCCAGCTCACCCATTCAGAAGGGCAATGAGCAGTTCTTC	CASSPIQKGNEQFF	once	.	TRBV18	TRBJ2-1
TGTGCCAGTAGTCGAGACGGCCAACTCTACGAGCAGTACTTC	CASSRDGQLYEQYF	.	.	TRBV19	TRBJ2-7
TGTGCCAGCAGTTACTACAGGGGGGCCGGGGAGCTGTTTTTT	CASSYYRGAGELFF	.	TRBD1	TRBV6-6	TRBJ2-2
TGTGCCAGCAGCGACAGTCCCACAGATACGCAGTATTTT	CASSDSPTDTQYF	.	.	TRBV9	TRBJ2-3
TGTGCCAGCAGCGTAGTAGGCACTGGGTCCAACGTCCTGACTTTC	CASSVVGTGSNVLTF	.	.	TRBV9	TRBJ2-6
TGCAGCTATCGTACGGCGGGGGGGTATGAGCAGTTCTTC	CSYRTAGGYEQFF	.	TRBD2	TRBV29-1	TRBJ2-1
TGTGCCAGCAGTGAATTCAAGGGGGACAATGAGCAGTTCTTC	CASSEFKGDNEQFF	.	.	TRBV25-1	TRBJ2-1
TGTGCCAGCAGCCAAGAGATGAGCGGACCCTACGAGCAGTACTTC	CASSQEMSGPYEQYF	.	.	TRBV4-2	TRBJ2-7
TGTGCCTGGAGTCAACAGCACTATCAGCCCCAGCATTTT	CAWSQQHYQPQHF	.	.	TRBV30	TRBJ1-5
TGCAGCGTTGAAGATAAGGGTCAGGGTACCACAGATACGCAGTATTTT	CSVEDKGQGTTDTQYF	.	.	TRBV29-1	TRBJ2-3
TGTGCCAGCAGTTTCAGCGGGGGTAGCACAGATACGCAGTATTTT	CASSFSGGSTDTQYF	.	TRBD2	TRBV12-3/TRBV12-4	TRBJ2-3
TGTGCCAGCAGCGTAGATAGGGGGACAGGGTGGCAGGAGCAGTTCTTC	CASSVDRGTGWQEQFF	.	TRBD1	TRBV9	TRBJ2-1
TGTGCCAGCAGCTTCCAGACGGGAGGAGAGACCCAGTACTTC	CASSFQTGGETQYF	once	TRBD2	TRBV7-2	TRBJ2-5
TGTGCCAGCGGCGGGAGGGAGACCCAGTACTTC	CASGGRETQYF	.	TRBD2	TRBV9	TRBJ2-5
TGTGCCAGCAGCCCCTCGGGACTAGGAACTGAGCAGTTCTTC	CASSPSGLGTEQFF	once	TRBD2	TRBV14	TRBJ2-1